This TCR beta chain stems from a study of blood T cell repertoires in COVID-19 (dated by TCRdb to 2018 to 2021). Regarding the study in general: Samples from collaborators originated in the United States, Italy and Spain and spanned both the acute and convalescent phases of COVID-19. The samples were drawn from two sources: the first 160 participants of the ongoing ImmuneRACE study, and 1,200 or so subjects contributed by 6 global collaborators. Where HLA class I and class II types were available, the types were taken from metadata supplied by the sample provider, not from assay-based typing. A freely available public database, intended as a resource for researchers studying the immune response to SARS-CoV-2, is where the repertoires were released. The prospective study material was composed of cDNA or gDNA derived from T cells, B-cell-depleted T cells, or PBMCs. The dataset comprised deeply sampled blood TCRbeta repertoires from subjects exposed to, actively infected with, or recovered from COVID-19. A de-identified subject ID, COVID-19 status, age in years and sex were almost always included in the sample metadata.

The collaborating institutions used their own protocols to collect whole blood in K2EDTA tubes. For TCRbeta analysis, collaborators shipped samples as frozen whole blood, isolated PBMCs, or DNA extracted from either of those sample types. Findings and caveats that apply to the study as a whole: How much clinical and demographic metadata was included differed by source and by participant, and the metadata was provided uncurated.

TCRbeta CDR3 regions were amplified from genomic DNA by means of the immunoSEQ Assay, a bias-controlled multiplex PCR. The source study handled its data this way. The number of nucleated cells in each sample was estimated from the amplification of reference gene primers within the assay. Sequence reads were collapsed and filtered to measure the absolute abundance of every unique TCRbeta CDR3 rearrangement. Productive Simpson clonality was computed per sample as the square root of Simpson's diversity index over productive rearrangements. Entries here come from immuneACCESS through TCRdb and include only in-frame sequences with V and J called. Some clones fail to appear in such tables; in the studies checked, an unresolved V gene covers under half of the shortfall, and the cause of the remainder is unknown. The V and J calls and clone size are taken from that table; D and trimming were inferred from the DNA. The sample has more than 400,000 clones on record, approximately 85% of them singletons. The ten largest clones take up approximately 2.9% of the sample.

Comment on this clone: Its antigen remains undetermined. Base qualities are not at hand, and no much larger clone is one base apart. This same CDR3 is encoded by further DNA sequences in the sample.

The trim is 2 bases for V and 3 bases for J, with a gap of 9 bases between the germline ends. The germline V gene (reference sequence) provides CDR1 SGHNT and CDR2 YYREEE. Taken from cysteine to phenylalanine, the CDR3 has 13 residues. Only the CDR3 DNA stays, 39 bases, in frame from base 1. The chain is made from TRBV5-4 and TRBJ2-7; TRBD2 could be the D gene, as 5 bases match. The material sequenced was peripheral blood. This clonotype was sampled from a human donor in a cohort sampled during active COVID-19. The nucleotides read TGTGCCAGCAGCTTAGAAGCGGACTACGAGCAGTACTTC. Its coded protein is CASSLEADYEQYF.